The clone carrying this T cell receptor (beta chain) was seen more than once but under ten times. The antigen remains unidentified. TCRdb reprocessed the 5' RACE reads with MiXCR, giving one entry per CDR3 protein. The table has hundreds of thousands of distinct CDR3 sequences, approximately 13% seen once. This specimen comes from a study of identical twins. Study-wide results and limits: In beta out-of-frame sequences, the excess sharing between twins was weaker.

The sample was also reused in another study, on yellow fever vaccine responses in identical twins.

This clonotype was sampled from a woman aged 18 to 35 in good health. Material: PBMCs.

The CDR3 protein is CATSRFPTSGGSYNEQFF. The CDR3 nucleotides are TGTGCCACCAGCAGGTTTCCAACTAGCGGGGGCTCCTACAATGAGCAGTTCTTC. The chain links TRBV15 to TRBJ2-1; 11 bases agree with TRBD2. The CDR3 contains 18 residues. The J segment lost 0 bases and the V segment lost 3 bases, leaving 7 bases of the junction unmatched. Looked up from germline, CDR1 is LNHNV and CDR2 is YYDKDF (reference sequence).